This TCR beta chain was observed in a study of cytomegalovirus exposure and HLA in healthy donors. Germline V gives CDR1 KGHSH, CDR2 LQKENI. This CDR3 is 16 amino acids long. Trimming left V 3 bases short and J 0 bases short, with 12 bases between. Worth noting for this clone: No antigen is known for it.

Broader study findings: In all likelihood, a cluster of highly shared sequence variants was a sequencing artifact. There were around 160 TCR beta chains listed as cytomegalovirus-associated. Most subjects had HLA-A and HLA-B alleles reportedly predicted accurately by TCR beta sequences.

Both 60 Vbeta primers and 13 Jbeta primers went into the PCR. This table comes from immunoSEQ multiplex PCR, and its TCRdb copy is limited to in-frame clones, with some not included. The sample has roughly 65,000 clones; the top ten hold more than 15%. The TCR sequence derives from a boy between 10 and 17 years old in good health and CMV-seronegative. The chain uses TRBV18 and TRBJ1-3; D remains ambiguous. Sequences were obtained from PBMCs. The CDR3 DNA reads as TGTGCCAGCTCACCCGATACTCCCAACTCTGGAAACACCATATATTTT. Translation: CASSPDTPNSGNTIYF.